A single sample is the source of the 3 T cell receptor beta chains below, sequenced in a study of radiotherapy plus CTLA-4 blockade in lung cancer (dated by TCRdb to the late 2010s). The library was obtained by the immunoSEQ multiplex PCR assay. This is the immuneACCESS table as TCRdb keeps it, with only in-frame sequences that have V and J called. A part of the clones is gone; compared with another copy, unresolved V genes explain less than half, and the rest is unexplained. The sample contains tens of thousands of clones, about 80% of them found a single time. Of the sample, approximately 9% is held by the ten largest clones. The material sequenced was peripheral blood, taken from a patient treated with radiotherapy plus ipilimumab. These TCRs come from a human donor with non-small cell lung cancer who had stable disease on radiotherapy plus ipilimumab.

J is TRBJ2-5 and V is TRBV21-1; the table assigns TRBD1, which was not confirmed against the DNA. TRBV21-1 is classified as a pseudogene. The CDR3 extends over 17 amino acids. In DNA, the CDR3 is TGTGCCAGCAGCAAGATGGGCAGGGTTGGTTATCAAGAGACCCAGTACTTC. It codes for CASSKMGRVGYQETQYF.

Here the CDR3 DNA reads TGCGCCAGCAGCTTGATCCAGGGCCCCTCTGAAGCTTTCTTT. Protein sequence: CASSLIQGPSEAFF. The rearrangement joins TRBV5-1 to TRBJ1-1; D is perhaps TRBD1 (5 bases). Germline-derived CDR1 and CDR2 are SGHRS and YFSETQ. V was clipped by 1 base and J by 6 bases, with 13 bases between them. CDR3 size: 14 residues.

The rearrangement joins TRBV30 to TRBJ1-1; D is perhaps TRBD1 (5 bases). This CDR3 contains 14 residues. The V gene's germline CDR1 is GTSNPN and CDR2 SVGIG (reference sequence). Trimming left V 4 bases short and J 5 bases short, with 17 bases between. The CDR3 loop is CAWTRAPEVTEAFF. As DNA, the CDR3 is TGTGCCTGGACCAGGGCACCGGAGGTGACTGAAGCTTTCTTT.